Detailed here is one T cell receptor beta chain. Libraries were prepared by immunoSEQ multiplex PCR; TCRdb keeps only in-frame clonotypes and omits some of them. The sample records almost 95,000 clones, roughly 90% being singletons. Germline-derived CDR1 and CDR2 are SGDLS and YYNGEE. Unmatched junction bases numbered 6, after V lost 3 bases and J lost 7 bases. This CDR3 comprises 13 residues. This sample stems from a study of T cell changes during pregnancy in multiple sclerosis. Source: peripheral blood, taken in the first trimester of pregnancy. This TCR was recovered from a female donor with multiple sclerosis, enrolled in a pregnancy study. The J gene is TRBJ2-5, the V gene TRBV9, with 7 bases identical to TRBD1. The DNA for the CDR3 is TGTGCCAGCAGCGCGACACAGGGGTGGACCCAGTACTTC. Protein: CASSATQGWTQYF. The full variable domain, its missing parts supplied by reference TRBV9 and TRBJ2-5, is DSGVTQTPKHLITATGQRVTLRCSPRSGDLSVYWYQQSLDQGLQFLIQYYNGEERAKGNILERFSAQQFPDLHSELNLSSLELGDSALYFCASSATQGWTQYFGPGTRLLVL.